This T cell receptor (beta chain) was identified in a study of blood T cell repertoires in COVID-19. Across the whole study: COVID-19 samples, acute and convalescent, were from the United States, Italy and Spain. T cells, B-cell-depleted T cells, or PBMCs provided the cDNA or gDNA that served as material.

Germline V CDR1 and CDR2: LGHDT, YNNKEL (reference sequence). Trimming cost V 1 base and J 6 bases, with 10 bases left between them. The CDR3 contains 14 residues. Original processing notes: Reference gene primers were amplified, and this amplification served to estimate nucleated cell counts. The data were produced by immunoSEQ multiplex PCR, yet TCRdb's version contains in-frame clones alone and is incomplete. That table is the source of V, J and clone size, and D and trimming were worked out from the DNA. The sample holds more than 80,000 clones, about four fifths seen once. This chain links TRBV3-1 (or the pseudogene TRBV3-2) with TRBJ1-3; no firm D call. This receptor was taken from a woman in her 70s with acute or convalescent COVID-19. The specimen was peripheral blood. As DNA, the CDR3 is TGTGCCAGCAGCCAAGCCTCAGGTCCAAACACCATATATTTT. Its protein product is CASSQASGPNTIYF.